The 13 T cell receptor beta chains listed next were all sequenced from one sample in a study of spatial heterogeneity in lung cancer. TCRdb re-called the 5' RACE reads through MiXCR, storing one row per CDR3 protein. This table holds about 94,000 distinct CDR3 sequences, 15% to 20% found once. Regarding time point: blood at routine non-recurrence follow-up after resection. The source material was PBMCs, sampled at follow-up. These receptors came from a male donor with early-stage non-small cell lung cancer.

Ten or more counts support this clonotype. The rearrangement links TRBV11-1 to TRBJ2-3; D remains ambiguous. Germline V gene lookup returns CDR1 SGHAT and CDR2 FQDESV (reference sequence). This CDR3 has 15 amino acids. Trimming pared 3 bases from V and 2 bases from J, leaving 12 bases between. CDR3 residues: CASSFSGRATDTQYF. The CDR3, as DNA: TGTGCCAGCAGCTTCTCAGGAAGAGCCACAGATACGCAGTATTTT.

Here the CDR3 reads CASSQRTGSYYGYTF. The DNA of the CDR3 is TGTGCCAGCAGCCAGCGGACAGGCTCTTACTATGGCTACACCTTC. The rearrangement uses TRBV3-1 and TRBJ1-2; 7 nucleotides match TRBD1. CDR3 size: 15 residues. V lost 3 bases and J lost 3; bases outside the gene matches: 7. The germline gives CDR1 LGHDT, CDR2 YNNKEL (reference sequence).

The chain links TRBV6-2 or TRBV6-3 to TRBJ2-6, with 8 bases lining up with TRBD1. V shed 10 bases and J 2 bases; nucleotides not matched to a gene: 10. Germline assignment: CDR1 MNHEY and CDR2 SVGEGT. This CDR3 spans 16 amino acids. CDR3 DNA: TGTGCCACCGTCCCAGGGGGCGCGGCTGGGGCCAACGTCCTGACTTTC. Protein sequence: CATVPGGAAGANVLTF.

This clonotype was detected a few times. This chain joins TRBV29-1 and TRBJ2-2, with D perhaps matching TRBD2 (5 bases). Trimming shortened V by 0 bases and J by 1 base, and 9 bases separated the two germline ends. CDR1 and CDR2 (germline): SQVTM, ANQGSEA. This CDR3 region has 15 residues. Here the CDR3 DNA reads TGCAGCGTTGAAGAACATGGGAGGAACACCGGGGAGCTGTTTTTT. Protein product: CSVEEHGRNTGELFF.

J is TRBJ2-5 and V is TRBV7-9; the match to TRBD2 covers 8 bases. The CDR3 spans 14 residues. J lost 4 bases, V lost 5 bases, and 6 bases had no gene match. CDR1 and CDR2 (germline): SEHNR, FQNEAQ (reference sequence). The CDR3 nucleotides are TGTGCCAGCAGCCCCGCGGGACTAGGAGAGACCCAGTACTTC. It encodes CASSPAGLGETQYF.

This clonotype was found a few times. The DNA of the CDR3 is TGTGCCACCGGCCCAGGGGGTGGTAGTGAAAAACTGTTTTTT. Its translation: CATGPGGGSEKLFF. The chain employs TRBV6-5 and TRBJ1-4; 7 positions agree with TRBD1. Losses at the gene ends were 10 bases for V and 7 bases for J; bases not matched to a gene: 12. This CDR3 comprises 14 residues. From germline, CDR1 is MNHEY and CDR2 SVGAGI.

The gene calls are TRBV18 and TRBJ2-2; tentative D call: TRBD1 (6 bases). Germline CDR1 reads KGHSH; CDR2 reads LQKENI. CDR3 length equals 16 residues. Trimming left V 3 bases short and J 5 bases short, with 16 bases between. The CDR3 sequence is CASSPGDIVSTGELFF. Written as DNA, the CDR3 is TGTGCCAGCTCACCTGGGGACATTGTCAGTACCGGGGAGCTGTTTTTT.

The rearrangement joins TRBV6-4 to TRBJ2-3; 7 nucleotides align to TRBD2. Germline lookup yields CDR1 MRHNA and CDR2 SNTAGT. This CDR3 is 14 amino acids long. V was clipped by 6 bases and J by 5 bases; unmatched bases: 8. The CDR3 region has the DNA TGTGCCAGCAGCCGGGACTACACGGGAGATACGCAGTATTTT. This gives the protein CASSRDYTGDTQYF.

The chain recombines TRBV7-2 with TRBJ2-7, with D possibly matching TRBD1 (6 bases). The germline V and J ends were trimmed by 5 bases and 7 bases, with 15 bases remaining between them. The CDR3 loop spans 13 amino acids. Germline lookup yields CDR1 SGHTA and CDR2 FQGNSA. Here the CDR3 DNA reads TGTGCCAGCAGCCTGCAACAGGGAGAGGAGCAGTACGTC. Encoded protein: CASSLQQGEEQYV.

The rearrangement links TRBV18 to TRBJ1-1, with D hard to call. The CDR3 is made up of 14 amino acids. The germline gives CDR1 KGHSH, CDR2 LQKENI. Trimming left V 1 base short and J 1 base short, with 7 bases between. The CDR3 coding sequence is TGTGCCAGCTCACCACAGGTTGGGAACACTGAAGCTTTCTTT. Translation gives CASSPQVGNTEAFF.

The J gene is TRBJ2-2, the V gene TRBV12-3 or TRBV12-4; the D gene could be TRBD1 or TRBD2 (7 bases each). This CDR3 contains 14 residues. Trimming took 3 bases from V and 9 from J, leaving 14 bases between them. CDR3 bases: TGTGCCAGCAGTTTTGGACTAGGGGGCTGGGAGCTGTTTTTT. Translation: CASSFGLGGWELFF.

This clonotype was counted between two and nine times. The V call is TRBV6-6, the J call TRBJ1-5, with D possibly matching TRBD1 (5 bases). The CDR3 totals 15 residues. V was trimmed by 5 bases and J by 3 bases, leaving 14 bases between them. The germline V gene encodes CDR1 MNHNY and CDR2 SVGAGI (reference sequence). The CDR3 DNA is TGTGCCAGCAGTCCCTCCGGGGGAGACAATCAGCCCCAGCATTTT. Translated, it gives CASSPSGGDNQPQHF.

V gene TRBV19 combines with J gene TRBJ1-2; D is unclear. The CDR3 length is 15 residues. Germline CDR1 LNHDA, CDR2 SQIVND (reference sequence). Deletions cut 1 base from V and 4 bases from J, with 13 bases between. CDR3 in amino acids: CASSIASGILYGYTF. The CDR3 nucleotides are TGTGCCAGTAGTATAGCTTCCGGGATCCTCTATGGCTACACCTTC.